The 16 T cell receptor beta chains below were found in one sample sequenced in a study of blood T cell repertoires in COVID-19. Sequencing used immunoSEQ multiplex PCR; TCRdb keeps in-frame clones, though not all of them. The profile shows about 95,000 clones, 75% to 90% of them singletons. Specimen: peripheral blood. These receptors all come from a man in his 60s with COVID-19, enrolled during active disease.

The chain is built from TRBV5-1 and TRBJ1-1, with a possible D match to TRBD1 (6 bases). V was pared by 0 bases and J by 4 bases, with 10 bases between. Germline values: CDR1 SGHRS, CDR2 YFSETQ. The CDR3 covers 14 residues. The CDR3, as DNA: TGCGCCAGCAGCTTGGCCGGACAGCCCACTGAAGCTTTCTTT. Encoded protein: CASSLAGQPTEAFF.

The V gene is TRBV28, the J gene TRBJ2-1; D is possibly TRBD1 (6 bases). Per germline, CDR1 MDHEN and CDR2 SYDVKM. Trimming left V 7 bases short and J 3 bases short, with 16 bases between. The length of the CDR3 is 15 residues. The chain's CDR3 is CASTPDSRVYNEQFF. CDR3 nucleotides: TGTGCCAGCACCCCGGACAGCCGAGTCTACAATGAGCAGTTCTTC.

This chain connects TRBV6-5 to TRBJ1-2; 12 nucleotides match TRBD1. This CDR3 spans 16 amino acids. Germline CDR1 and CDR2: MNHEY and SVGAGI. The ends lost 4 bases at V and 5 bases at J; junction bases unmatched: 8. The CDR3, as DNA: TGTGCCAGCAGTTCGAGGGGGACAGGGGGCAATTATGGCTACACCTTC. The encoded protein is CASSSRGTGGNYGYTF.

The chain recombines TRBV2 with TRBJ2-5; 7 nucleotides agree with TRBD1. The CDR3 runs to 14 residues. V was pared by 1 base and J by 7 bases, with 6 bases of the junction left unmatched. Germline V CDR1 and CDR2: SNHLY, FYNNEI. CDR3 nucleotides: TGTGCCAGCAGTGAAGGGACAGGCGAGGGGACCCAGTACTTC. Its protein product is CASSEGTGEGTQYF. Based on the CDR3 plus reference TRBV2 and TRBJ2-5, the full variable domain is EPEVTQTPSHQVTQMGQEVILRCVPISNHLYFYWYRQILGQKVEFLVSFYNNEISEKSEIFDDQFSVERPDGSNFTLKIRSTKLEDSAMYFCASSEGTGEGTQYFGPGTRLLVL.

The chain combines TRBV11-2 with TRBJ1-1, with TRBD1 matching over 9 bases. Germline V CDR1 and CDR2: SGHAT, FQNNGV. V shed 5 bases, J shed 0 bases, and the junction held 7 bases outside the gene matches. The CDR3 is 16 amino acids. CDR3 sequence: CASSPGTGWLNTEAFF. The DNA of the CDR3 is TGTGCCAGCAGCCCTGGGACAGGGTGGTTGAACACTGAAGCTTTCTTT.

This clone appeared a single time. This chain links TRBV7-3 with TRBJ2-2; D is perhaps TRBD2 (6 bases). Trimming left V 5 bases short and J 7 bases short, with 11 bases between. The CDR3 loop spans 13 amino acids. CDR1 is SGHTA and CDR2 is FQGTGA in the germline V gene. The CDR3 sequence is CASSLGLYGELFF. As DNA, the CDR3 is TGTGCCAGCAGCCTGGGACTTTACGGGGAGCTGTTTTTT.

V gene TRBV19 combines with J gene TRBJ2-1; possibly TRBD2 for D (5 bases). The CDR3 length is 12 residues. Deletions cut 10 bases from V and 9 bases from J, with 16 bases between. The germline V gene encodes CDR1 LNHDA and CDR2 SQIVND (reference sequence). The CDR3 DNA sequence: TGTGCCACCCGGGCCATCAGCGGTGAGCAGTTCTTC. Protein sequence: CATRAISGEQFF.

V is TRBV2 and J is TRBJ1-3, with a tentative D call TRBD1 (5 bases). Germline CDR1 SNHLY, CDR2 FYNNEI. The CDR3 runs 13 residues. Trimming removed 6 bases at V and 6 bases at J, with 12 bases between. The CDR3 loop reads CASSGGRENTIYF. CDR3 coding DNA: TGTGCCAGCAGCGGGGGACGAGAAAACACCATATATTTT.

This chain's CDR3 is CASSVNRQPTGELFF. The CDR3 coding sequence is TGTGCCAGCAGTGTAAACAGACAGCCCACCGGGGAGCTGTTTTTT. V usage is TRBV2 and J usage is TRBJ2-2; possibly TRBD1 for D (5 bases). The CDR3 covers 15 residues. Germline V gene sequence: CDR1 SNHLY, CDR2 FYNNEI. Deletions cut 4 bases from V and 4 bases from J, with 13 bases between.

This rearrangement joins TRBV27 to TRBJ2-7, with D perhaps TRBD1 (6 bases). V was shortened by 2 bases and J by 4 bases, with 12 bases between the two germline ends. The germline CDR1 and CDR2 sequences are MNHEY and SMNVEV (reference sequence). This CDR3 region has 14 residues. CDR3 in amino acids: CASSLKDSLYEQYF. The CDR3 DNA reads as TGTGCCAGCAGTTTAAAGGACAGCTTATACGAGCAGTACTTC.

This chain uses TRBV7-9 with TRBJ2-1; D is perhaps TRBD1 (7 bases). V gave up 4 bases and J gave up 1 base, with 23 bases separating them. Germline CDR1 SEHNR, CDR2 FQNEAQ (reference sequence). This CDR3 region has 19 residues. In DNA form, the CDR3 reads TGTGCCAGCAGCTATACGACAGGGTGGAAGACTAGGTCCTACAATGAGCAGTTCTTC. Translation gives CASSYTTGWKTRSYNEQFF. Using reference TRBV7-9 and TRBJ2-1 for the parts outside the CDR3, the full variable domain is DTGVSQNPRHKITKRGQNVTFRCDPISEHNRLYWYRQTLGQGPEFLTYFQNEAQLEKSRLLSDRFSAERPKGSFSTLEIQRTEQGDSAMYLCASSYTTGWKTRSYNEQFFGPGTRLTVL.

The genes are TRBV2 and TRBJ2-2; a weak D match, TRBD2 (6 bases). The CDR3 contains 16 residues. V was pared by 7 bases and J by 1 base, with 16 bases between. Per the germline V gene, CDR1 is SNHLY and CDR2 is FYNNEI. The CDR3 sequence is CASKGGSGRNTGELFF. In DNA, the CDR3 is TGTGCCAGCAAGGGCGGTAGCGGTCGGAACACCGGGGAGCTGTTTTTT.

This clone showed up just a few times. The V and J genes are TRBV6-6 and TRBJ1-3; tentative D call: TRBD1 (5 bases). CDR1 and CDR2 (germline): MNHNY, SVGAGI (reference sequence). V was clipped by 6 bases and J by 4 bases, with 10 bases between them. This CDR3 region has 13 residues. The CDR3 protein is CASSRDSGNTIYF. The CDR3 DNA reads as TGTGCCAGCAGCAGGGATTCCGGAAACACCATATATTTT.

This rearrangement joins TRBV4-3 to TRBJ1-2, with D possibly TRBD1 on 6 matching bases. CDR3 length: 12 amino acids. Trimming took off 1 base at V and 9 bases at J, with 9 bases between the two ends. CDR1 and CDR2 from the germline V gene are LGHNA and YSLEER. This CDR3 is CASSQGRGSYTF. CDR3 coding DNA: TGCGCCAGCAGCCAAGGCAGGGGTAGCTACACCTTC.

V gene TRBV24-1 combines with J gene TRBJ1-1; D gene ambiguous. The CDR3 has 13 amino acids. Trimming removed 8 bases from V and 2 bases from J, with 11 bases in between. From germline, CDR1 is KGHDR and CDR2 SFDVKD. CDR3 sequence (DNA): TGTGCCACCATGGCCCCAGGAAACACTGAAGCTTTCTTT. It is translated as CATMAPGNTEAFF.

The sample holds one count of this clone. The V gene is TRBV9, the J gene TRBJ2-3; 12 bases align to TRBD2. Germline V gene data show CDR1 as SGDLS and CDR2 as YYNGEE. CDR3 length equals 16 residues. J was trimmed by 2 bases and V by 4 bases; bases with no gene match: 5. Written as DNA, the CDR3 is TGTGCCAGCAGCTTCGGACTAGCGGGAATCACAGATACGCAGTATTTT. It codes for CASSFGLAGITDTQYF.